Listed below are T cell receptor beta chains from one sample, sequenced in a study of PD-L1 blockade in urothelial cancer. Clones were sequenced by immunoSEQ multiplex PCR, and TCRdb holds only the in-frame ones, with some missing. The profile covers about 47,000 clones, with 75% to 90% appearing a single time and approximately 1.9% taken by the ten largest. This specimen consisted of PBMCs, obtained around atezolizumab (anti-PD-L1) treatment. These receptors all stem from a man aged 50 to 60 with urothelial cancer. The CDR3 runs from the conserved cysteine through the conserved F or W. The D gene is left open where the match is weak. Size values are once, few and many counts, or a class for expanded clones, and some rows have none.

>TRBV18|TRBJ2-1|.|TRBD2
CASSPGGGSYNEQFF
TGTGCCAGCTCACCAGGCGGGGGCTCCTACAATGAGCAGTTCTTC
>TRBV19|TRBJ2-1|.|TRBD1
CACRTGQTTVTNEQFF
TGTGCCTGTAGGACAGGGCAAACCACGGTCACGAATGAGCAGTTCTTC
>TRBV28|TRBJ1-1|.|TRBD1
CAGRTGANTEAFF
TGTGCCGGAAGGACAGGAGCTAACACTGAAGCTTTCTTT
>TRBV5-1|TRBJ2-5|.|TRBD2
CASSSLAGERETQYF
TGCGCCAGCAGCTCTCTAGCGGGGGAGAGGGAGACCCAGTACTTC
>TRBV5-1|TRBJ2-3|.|TRBD2
CASSLTSGGATDTQYF
TGCGCCAGCAGCTTAACTAGCGGGGGGGCCACAGATACGCAGTATTTT
>TRBV10-3|TRBJ2-1|.|TRBD1
CAIDPPKDRARDNEQFF
TGTGCCATCGACCCCCCGAAGGACAGGGCAAGGGACAATGAGCAGTTCTTC
>TRBV29-1|TRBJ1-2|many|TRBD1
CSVLSRGQGYGYTF
TGCAGCGTCCTATCTCGGGGACAGGGCTATGGCTACACCTTC
>TRBV6-5|TRBJ1-6|.|.
CASSYSRQEASPLHF
TGTGCCAGCAGTTACTCGAGACAGGAGGCTTCACCCCTCCACTTT
>TRBV10-3|TRBJ2-2|once|.
CAISAHGELFF
TGTGCCATCAGTGCCCACGGGGAGCTGTTTTTT
>TRBV5-4|TRBJ2-1|.|TRBD2
CASSPPRGGAQDEQFF
TGTGCCAGCAGCCCTCCTCGGGGAGGGGCCCAGGATGAGCAGTTCTTC
>TRBV28|TRBJ1-1|.|.
CASSSRVTEAFF
TGTGCCAGCAGTTCACGGGTCACTGAAGCTTTCTTT
>TRBV19|TRBJ1-2|.|.
CASSTRAGPFSGYTF
TGTGCCAGTAGTACTAGGGCGGGCCCCTTCTCCGGCTACACCTTC
>TRBV18|TRBJ2-3|.|.
CASSPRTTDTQYF
TGTGCCAGCTCACCTCGGACAACAGATACGCAGTATTTT
>TRBV9|TRBJ2-1|few|TRBD2
CASSVGSGIYNEQFF
TGTGCCAGCAGCGTAGGTAGCGGGATCTACAATGAGCAGTTCTTC
>TRBV28|TRBJ2-1|.|TRBD1
CASRTQGASGNEQFF
TGTGCCAGCAGAACACAGGGGGCGAGTGGCAATGAGCAGTTCTTC
>TRBV5-1|TRBJ2-1|.|TRBD2
CASSPSLAGEVYNEQFF
TGCGCCAGCAGCCCGAGCCTAGCGGGAGAGGTTTACAATGAGCAGTTCTTC
>TRBV5-1|TRBJ2-7|.|TRBD2
CASSRFPGGRTRSSYEQYF
TGCGCCAGCAGCAGGTTTCCTGGGGGACGGACTAGGAGCTCCTACGAGCAGTACTTC
>TRBV5-1|TRBJ2-5|.|.
CASSERGETQYF
TGCGCCAGCAGCGAGCGCGGGGAGACCCAGTACTTC
>TRBV10-1|TRBJ2-1|.|.
CASSELGRFGGSYNEQFF
TGCGCCAGCAGTGAGTTAGGAAGGTTCGGGGGATCCTACAATGAGCAGTTCTTC
>TRBV28|TRBJ1-5|.|.
CASSAETGRNQPQHF
TGTGCCAGCAGTGCCGAGACAGGCCGCAATCAGCCCCAGCATTTT
>TRBV6-6|TRBJ1-2|.|TRBD1
CASLQGATYGYTF
TGTGCCAGCTTACAGGGGGCCACCTATGGCTACACCTTC
>TRBV28|TRBJ1-1|.|.
CATRGTGGLNTEAFF
TGTGCCACACGGGGAACGGGCGGTTTGAACACTGAAGCTTTCTTT
>TRBV15|TRBJ2-2|.|.
CATSRGGGGKNTGELFF
TGTGCCACCAGCAGAGGGGGGGGCGGGAAAAACACCGGGGAGCTGTTTTTT
>TRBV6-6|TRBJ2-2|.|TRBD1
CASSYGQADTGELFF
TGTGCCAGCAGTTACGGACAGGCCGACACCGGGGAGCTGTTTTTT
>TRBV28|TRBJ2-2|.|.
CASSPGTLNTGELFF
TGTGCCAGCTCCCCCGGGACTCTGAACACCGGGGAGCTGTTTTTT
>TRBV19|TRBJ1-5|.|TRBD1
CATADREIQPQHF
TGTGCCACCGCCGACAGGGAGATTCAGCCCCAGCATTTT
>TRBV7-9|TRBJ2-1|.|.
CASSLFHLGQANEQFF
TGTGCCAGCAGCTTATTCCATCTGGGGCAGGCGAATGAGCAGTTCTTC
>TRBV7-2|TRBJ2-2|.|TRBD1
CASSFGQGSTGELFF
TGTGCCAGCAGCTTTGGACAGGGGAGCACCGGGGAGCTGTTTTTT
>TRBV6-6|TRBJ2-7|.|.
CASNLRDGYEQYF
TGTGCCAGCAATTTGCGGGATGGCTACGAGCAGTACTTC
>TRBV28|TRBJ2-1|.|TRBD2
CASKVPSGSNEQFF
TGTGCCAGCAAAGTTCCTAGCGGGAGCAATGAGCAGTTCTTC
>TRBV7-9|TRBJ2-5|.|.
CASSLGGPVQETQYF
TGTGCCAGCAGCTTAGGTGGCCCAGTCCAAGAGACCCAGTACTTC
>TRBV19|TRBJ2-5|.|TRBD2
CASNELAGGRETQYF
TGTGCCAGTAATGAACTAGCGGGGGGCAGGGAGACCCAGTACTTC
>TRBV6-6|TRBJ1-5|.|.
CASTVRGGGGNQPQHF
TGTGCCAGCACCGTTCGCGGGGGTGGGGGCAATCAGCCCCAGCATTTT
>TRBV7-3|TRBJ2-1|once|.
CASSLQTAGEQFF
TGTGCCAGCAGCTTGCAGACGGCGGGGGAGCAGTTCTTC
>TRBV7-9|TRBJ1-2|.|.
CASSLEGDYGYTF
TGTGCCAGCAGCTTAGAAGGGGACTATGGCTACACCTTC
>TRBV5-1|TRBJ2-4|.|TRBD1
CASSRRTGTKNIQYF
TGCGCCAGCAGCCGACGGACAGGGACCAAAAACATTCAGTACTTC
>TRBV5-4|TRBJ1-1|.|.
CASNKGGNTEAFF
TGTGCCAGCAATAAAGGGGGGAACACTGAAGCTTTCTTT
>TRBV19|TRBJ2-2|.|TRBD1
CATDREEGANTGELFF
TGTGCCACCGACAGGGAAGAAGGGGCGAACACCGGGGAGCTGTTTTTT
>TRBV10-3|TRBJ1-1|.|TRBD1
CAISGQGGTEAFF
TGTGCCATCAGTGGACAGGGCGGCACTGAAGCTTTCTTT
>TRBV4-1|TRBJ2-3|.|TRBD1
CASRRTGVNTDTQYF
TGCGCCAGCCGACGGACAGGCGTCAACACAGATACGCAGTATTTT
>TRBV27|TRBJ2-1|.|.
CASRTGRLDEQFF
TGTGCCAGCAGAACCGGGAGACTAGATGAGCAGTTCTTC
>TRBV6-1|TRBJ1-5|.|.
CASSDPPGGNQPQHF
TGTGCCAGCAGTGACCCGCCAGGGGGCAATCAGCCCCAGCATTTT
>TRBV7-3|TRBJ2-3|.|.
CASSFSGAVTDTQYF
TGTGCCAGCAGCTTTAGCGGAGCTGTAACAGATACGCAGTATTTT
>TRBV18|TRBJ2-1|.|TRBD2
CASSLGGLAGAEQFF
TGTGCCAGCTCACTTGGGGGACTAGCGGGAGCTGAGCAGTTCTTC
>TRBV19|TRBJ1-3|.|.
CASTLAFSGNTIYF
TGTGCCAGTACCCTGGCCTTTTCTGGAAACACCATATATTTT